The clone carrying this T cell receptor (beta chain) was seen more than once but under ten times. Its antigen remains unidentified. Other DNA sequences in the same sample also yield this CDR3. This record comes from a study of OX40 agonist ivuxolimab in advanced cancers. Looking at the study overall: Participants could have had prior anti-PD-1, anti-PD-L1 or anti-CTLA-4 therapy, and around 40% had some. Overall study findings and caveats: At doses 0.1 to 3.0 mg/kg, CD4+ and CD8+ clones expanded.

V lost 3 bases and J lost 0, with 3 bases in between. The CDR3 extends over 12 amino acids. CDR1 is ENHRY, CDR2 SYGVKD, per germline. Only in-frame clones appear in the TCRdb table, and some are missing; sequencing was by immunoSEQ multiplex PCR. The table has fewer than 50,000 clones, roughly 90% seen once. The V call is TRBV10-3, the J call TRBJ2-7; D gene unclear. Sequencing was performed on CD4+ or CD8+ T cells sorted from blood, taken in a trial of the OX40 agonist ivuxolimab. The clonotype was recovered from an adult with an advanced solid tumor such as melanoma, head and neck, liver or kidney cancer. The CDR3 region has the DNA TGTGCCATCAGTGACAGCTCCTACGAGCAGTACTTC. This gives the protein CAISDSSYEQYF.